The 22 T cell receptor beta chains given below trace back to one sample, sequenced in a study of blood T cell repertoires in COVID-19. Libraries were prepared by immunoSEQ multiplex PCR; TCRdb keeps only in-frame clonotypes and omits some of them. Of a few hundred thousand clones detected, roughly 88% appear once; the ten largest clones hold approximately 1.3%. What was sequenced was PBMCs or T cells enriched from blood (not recorded which). The receptors stem from a woman between 18 and 29 years old who had been exposed to COVID-19.

The chain has TRBV3-1 (or the pseudogene TRBV3-2) and TRBJ2-7, with 7 bases matching TRBD2. V trimming: 3 bases; J trimming: 6 bases; junction bases outside the gene matches: 11. The germline CDR1 and CDR2 sequences are LGHDT and YNNKEL (reference sequence). The CDR3 extends over 15 amino acids. The CDR3 region is CASSHNRGRVPEQYF. The CDR3 DNA is TGTGCCAGCAGCCATAACCGCGGGAGAGTACCCGAGCAGTACTTC.

V and J are TRBV19 and TRBJ2-7, with D tentatively TRBD2 (5 bases). There are 12 residues in the CDR3. The V gene's germline CDR1 is LNHDA and CDR2 SQIVND (reference sequence). V gave up 3 bases and J gave up 6 bases, with 9 bases separating them. The CDR3, as DNA: TGTGCCAGTAGTATCGGAGGAACCGAGCAGTACTTC. Its protein is CASSIGGTEQYF.

This clone was seen only once. This chain uses TRBV3-1 (or the pseudogene TRBV3-2) with TRBJ1-2; TRBD1 agrees at 8 bases. The germline V gene encodes CDR1 LGHDT and CDR2 YNNKEL (reference sequence). The V segment lost 4 bases and the J segment 8 bases; nucleotides outside the gene matches: 15. The CDR3 is made up of 16 amino acids. The CDR3, as DNA: TGTGCCAGCAGCCCCACTTACCGGGACAGGACCTTGGGCTACACCTTC. Its translation: CASSPTYRDRTLGYTF.

This chain joins TRBV7-9 and TRBJ2-7; 8 bases fit TRBD1. CDR1 and CDR2 from the germline V gene are SEHNR and FQNEAQ (reference sequence). With V trimmed by 5 bases and J by 6 bases, 9 bases remained unmatched. The CDR3 spans 14 residues. DNA for the CDR3: TGTGCCAGCAGCCCGCGACAGGGGAGAAGCGAGCAGTACTTC. The encoded protein is CASSPRQGRSEQYF.

This chain connects TRBV18 to TRBJ1-6; TRBD1 agrees at 7 bases. The CDR3 is 14 amino acids. Germline CDR1 reads KGHSH; CDR2 reads LQKENI. Unmatched junction bases numbered 6, after V lost 6 bases and J lost 7 bases. Here the CDR3 reads CASSQDRKNSPLHF. The CDR3 DNA follows: TGTGCCAGCTCGCAGGACAGGAAAAATTCACCCCTCCACTTT.

This chain connects TRBV10-2 to TRBJ1-5; 9 bases agree with TRBD1. From germline, CDR1 is WSHSY and CDR2 SAAADI. The CDR3 length is 16 residues. Trimming at V came to 0 bases and at J to 4 bases, leaving 4 bases not matched to a gene. CDR3: CASSESGGQGNQPQHF. For the CDR3, the DNA is TGCGCCAGCAGTGAGTCGGGGGGACAGGGTAATCAGCCCCAGCATTTT.

The chain carries TRBV19 and TRBJ1-4; weak D call: TRBD1 (6 bases). Trimming took off 5 bases at V and 6 bases at J, with 16 bases between the two ends. The CDR3 is 15 residues long. Germline CDR1 is LNHDA and CDR2 is SQIVND (reference sequence). CDR3 sequence (DNA): TGTGCCAGTAGTTTCTTGGACAGTTCTGATGAAAAACTGTTTTTT. Its protein product is CASSFLDSSDEKLFF.

This clone was seen a handful of times. The chain carries TRBV27 and TRBJ1-5; D perhaps matches TRBD1 (6 bases). V lost 0 bases, J lost 3 bases, and 15 bases lay in between. Per germline, CDR1 MNHEY and CDR2 SMNVEV (reference sequence). This CDR3 region has 17 residues. This chain's CDR3 is CASSLSVQGRTNQPQHF. For the CDR3, the DNA is TGTGCCAGCAGTTTATCAGTCCAGGGGCGAACCAATCAGCCCCAGCATTTT.

This clone was detected a few times. CDR3 nucleotide sequence: TGTGCCAGCAGCTTGGGCTACCTCGAAGAAGCTTTCTTT. Its protein product is CASSLGYLEEAFF. This sequence joins TRBV7-3 and TRBJ1-1; D not certain. The length of the CDR3 is 13 residues. V lost 3 bases to trimming and J lost 8 bases, with 13 bases between them. Looked up from germline, CDR1 is SGHTA and CDR2 is FQGTGA.

V gene TRBV5-8 combines with J gene TRBJ1-1; D is unresolved. V lost 1 base and J 5 bases, leaving 12 bases between the germline ends. The CDR3 extends over 14 amino acids. Per germline, CDR1 SGHTS and CDR2 YDEGEE. CDR3 protein: CASSLHPPGTEAFF. CDR3 DNA sequence: TGTGCCAGCAGCTTGCACCCACCGGGTACTGAAGCTTTCTTT.

J is TRBJ2-7 and V is TRBV5-1; 8 positions match TRBD2. J was trimmed by 5 bases and V by 2 bases; bases with no gene match: 9. Per germline, CDR1 SGHRS and CDR2 YFSETQ. This CDR3 region has 15 residues. CDR3 nucleotide sequence: TGCGCCAGCAGCTTAGGAGCGGGAGTACGCAACGAGCAGTACTTC. Its translation is CASSLGAGVRNEQYF.

The genes are TRBV9 and TRBJ1-1, with D maybe TRBD1 (6 bases). V gave up 0 bases and J gave up 0 bases, with 12 bases separating them. Germline V gene lookup returns CDR1 SGDLS and CDR2 YYNGEE. The CDR3 consists of 16 residues. The CDR3 loop is CASSVEGDVLNTEAFF. The CDR3 DNA reads TGTGCCAGCAGCGTAGAGGGGGACGTCCTGAACACTGAAGCTTTCTTT.

J is TRBJ2-7 and V is TRBV27; 8 bases line up with TRBD1. Per the germline V gene, CDR1 is MNHEY and CDR2 is SMNVEV (reference sequence). This CDR3 has 14 residues. V trimming: 3 bases; J trimming: 5 bases; junction bases outside the gene matches: 6. The CDR3 here is CASSLGQARNEQYF. The CDR3 DNA reads TGTGCCAGCAGTTTGGGACAGGCTAGGAACGAGCAGTACTTC.

The chain recombines TRBV28 with TRBJ2-3; TRBD2 matches at 7 bases. The CDR3 totals 15 residues. CDR1 is MDHEN and CDR2 is SYDVKM in the germline V gene. Losses at the gene ends were 7 bases for V and 5 bases for J; bases not matched to a gene: 12. Here the CDR3 reads CASMGREGRIDTQYF. CDR3 DNA sequence: TGTGCCAGCATGGGGAGGGAGGGCCGGATAGATACGCAGTATTTT.

This clone was recorded once. The chain is built from TRBV5-4 and TRBJ2-1; 9 bases agree with TRBD2. This CDR3 spans 15 amino acids. V lost 0 bases, J lost 7 bases, and 5 bases stayed unmatched. CDR1 and CDR2 (germline): SGHNT, YYREEE (reference sequence). The CDR3 sequence is CASSLAGTSYNEQFF. In DNA, the CDR3 is TGTGCCAGCAGCTTGGCCGGGACTAGCTATAATGAGCAGTTCTTC.

The chain couples TRBV5-5 to TRBJ2-1, with TRBD1 matching 7 bases. This CDR3 spans 19 amino acids. Germline CDR1 and CDR2: SGHKS and YYEKEE (reference sequence). With V trimmed by 0 bases and J by 4 bases, 16 bases remained unmatched. This CDR3 is CASSLAKAVTGEYYNEQFF. Here the CDR3 DNA reads TGTGCCAGCAGCTTGGCCAAGGCCGTCACAGGGGAATATTACAATGAGCAGTTCTTC. Combining the CDR3 with reference TRBV5-5 and TRBJ2-1 gives the whole variable domain DAGVTQSPTHLIKTRGQQVTLRCSPISGHKSVSWYQQVLGQGPQFIFQYYEKEERGRGNFPDRFSARQFPNYSSELNVNALLLGDSALYLCASSLAKAVTGEYYNEQFFGPGTRLTVL.

The rearrangement joins TRBV6-5 to TRBJ2-1; 10 bases are shared with TRBD2. The germline CDR1 and CDR2 sequences are MNHEY and SVGAGI. V was clipped by 2 bases and J by 8 bases; unmatched bases: 9. This CDR3 is 16 amino acids long. For the CDR3, the DNA is TGTGCCAGCAGTTACCTAGCGGGAGACACCGGGGATGAGCAGTTCTTC. This gives the protein CASSYLAGDTGDEQFF.

The chain uses TRBV7-8 and TRBJ2-1; 8 bases are a match to TRBD2. In germline, CDR1 is SGHVS, CDR2 FQNEAQ. CDR3 length: 16 residues. Losses at the gene ends were 1 base for V and 5 bases for J; bases not matched to a gene: 7. The CDR3 DNA is TGTGCCAGCAGCTTAGTCAGACTAGCGACCAACAATGAGCAGTTCTTC. Translating it yields CASSLVRLATNNEQFF. Complete variable domain (other parts from reference TRBV7-8 and TRBJ2-1): GAGVSQSPRYKVAKRGQDVALRCDPISGHVSLFWYQQALGQGPEFLTYFQNEAQLDKSGLPSDRFFAERPEGSVSTLKIQRTQQEDSAVYLCASSLVRLATNNEQFFGPGTRLTVL.

This chain links TRBV4-3 with TRBJ1-1, with 7 bases matching TRBD1. The V gene end was trimmed by 0 bases and the J gene end by 11 bases; junction bases not matched to a gene: 12. CDR1 LGHNA and CDR2 YSLEER come from the germline V gene. CDR3 length equals 15 residues. The CDR3 here is CASSQDDRAWGWAFF. The CDR3 DNA is TGCGCCAGCAGCCAAGACGACAGGGCTTGGGGATGGGCTTTCTTT.

The V call is TRBV27, the J call TRBJ2-3; 10 bases are a match to TRBD1. The germline V gene encodes CDR1 MNHEY and CDR2 SMNVEV (reference sequence). CDR3 length: 18 residues. V lost 4 bases to trimming and J lost 0 bases; unmatched junction nucleotides: 10. CDR3 loop: CASSYKPGQGGSTDTQYF. The CDR3 nucleotides are TGTGCCAGCAGTTATAAGCCAGGACAGGGGGGGAGCACAGATACGCAGTATTTT.

The chain links TRBV28 to TRBJ2-7; 7 nucleotides line up with TRBD1. The CDR3 consists of 15 residues. Germline values: CDR1 MDHEN, CDR2 SYDVKM. V shed 6 bases and J 2 bases; nucleotides not matched to a gene: 10. CDR3 coding DNA: TGTGCCAGCAGCCGGACAGGTTCCCTCCCCTACGAGCAGTACTTC. Translated: CASSRTGSLPYEQYF.

The chain links TRBV3-1 (or the pseudogene TRBV3-2) to TRBJ2-1; perhaps TRBD2 as D (5 bases). The ends were cut back, 2 bases at V and 5 bases at J, with 13 bases in the middle. The CDR3 has 15 amino acids. Germline-derived CDR1 and CDR2 are LGHDT and YNNKEL (reference sequence). Here the CDR3 DNA reads TGTGCCAGCAGCCAATGGACTCAGGCCGACAATGAGCAGTTCTTC. This sequence encodes CASSQWTQADNEQFF.